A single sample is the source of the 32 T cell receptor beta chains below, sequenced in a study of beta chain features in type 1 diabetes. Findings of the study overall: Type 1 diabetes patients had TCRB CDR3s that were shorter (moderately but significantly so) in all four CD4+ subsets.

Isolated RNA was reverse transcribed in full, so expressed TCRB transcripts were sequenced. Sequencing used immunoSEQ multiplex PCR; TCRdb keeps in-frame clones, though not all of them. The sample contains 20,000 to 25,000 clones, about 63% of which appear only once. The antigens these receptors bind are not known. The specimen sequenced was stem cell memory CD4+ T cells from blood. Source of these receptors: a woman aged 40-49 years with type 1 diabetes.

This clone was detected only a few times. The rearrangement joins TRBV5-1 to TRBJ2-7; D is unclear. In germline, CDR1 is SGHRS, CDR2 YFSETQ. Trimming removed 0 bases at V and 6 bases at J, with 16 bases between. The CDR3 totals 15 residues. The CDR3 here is CASSLGGSPSGEQYF. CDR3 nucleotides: TGCGCCAGCAGCTTGGGAGGCAGCCCCTCGGGCGAGCAGTACTTC.

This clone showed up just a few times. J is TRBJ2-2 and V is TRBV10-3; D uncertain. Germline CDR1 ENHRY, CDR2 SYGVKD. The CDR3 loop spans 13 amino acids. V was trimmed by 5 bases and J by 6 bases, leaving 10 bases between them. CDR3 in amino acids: CAISQGEAGELFF. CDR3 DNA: TGTGCCATCAGTCAAGGAGAGGCCGGGGAGCTGTTTTTT.

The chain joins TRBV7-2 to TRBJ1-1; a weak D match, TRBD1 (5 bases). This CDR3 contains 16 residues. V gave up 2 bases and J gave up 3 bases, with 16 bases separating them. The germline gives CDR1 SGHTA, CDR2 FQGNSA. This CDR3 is CASSLRSRGADTEAFF. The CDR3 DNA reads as TGTGCCAGCAGCTTAAGATCTCGCGGGGCCGACACTGAAGCTTTCTTT.

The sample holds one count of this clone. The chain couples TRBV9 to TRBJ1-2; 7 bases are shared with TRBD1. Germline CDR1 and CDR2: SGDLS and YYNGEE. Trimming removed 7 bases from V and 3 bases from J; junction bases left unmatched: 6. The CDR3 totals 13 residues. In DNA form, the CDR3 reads TGTGCCAGCGGAATGACAGGGCACTATGGCTACACCTTC. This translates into CASGMTGHYGYTF.

The CDR3 nucleotides read TGTGCCAGCAGTTTAATGGCGGGAGGGCGATCAGGCACCGGGGAGCTGTTTTTT. It is translated as CASSLMAGGRSGTGELFF. This chain links TRBV27 with TRBJ2-2, with 9 bases fitting TRBD2. The CDR3 is made up of 18 amino acids. Germline-derived CDR1 and CDR2 are MNHEY and SMNVEV (reference sequence). The junction had 11 bases not matched to a gene; V was cut back by 2 bases and J by 4 bases.

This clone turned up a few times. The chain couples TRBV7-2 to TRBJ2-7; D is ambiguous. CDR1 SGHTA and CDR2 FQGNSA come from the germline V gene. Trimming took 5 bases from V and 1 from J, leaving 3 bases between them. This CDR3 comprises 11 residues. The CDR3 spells CASSHSYEQYF. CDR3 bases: TGTGCCAGCAGCCATTCCTACGAGCAGTACTTC. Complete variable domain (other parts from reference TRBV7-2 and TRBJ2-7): GAGVSQSPSNKVTEKGKDVELRCDPISGHTALYWYRQSLGQGLEFLIYFQGNSAPDKSGLPSDRFSAERTGGSVSTLTIQRTQQEDSAVYLCASSHSYEQYFGPGTRLTVT.

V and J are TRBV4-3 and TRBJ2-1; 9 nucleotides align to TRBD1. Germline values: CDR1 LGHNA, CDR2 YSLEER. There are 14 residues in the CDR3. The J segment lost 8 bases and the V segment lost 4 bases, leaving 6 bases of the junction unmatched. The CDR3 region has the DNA TGCGCCAGCAGCCTACGGGACAGGGCGCATGAGCAGTTCTTC. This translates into CASSLRDRAHEQFF.

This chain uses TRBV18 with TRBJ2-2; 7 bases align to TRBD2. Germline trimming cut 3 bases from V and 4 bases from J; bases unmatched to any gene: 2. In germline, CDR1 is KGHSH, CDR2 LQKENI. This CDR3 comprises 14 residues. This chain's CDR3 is CASSPSGATGELFF. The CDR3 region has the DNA TGTGCCAGCTCACCCAGCGGGGCCACCGGGGAGCTGTTTTTT.

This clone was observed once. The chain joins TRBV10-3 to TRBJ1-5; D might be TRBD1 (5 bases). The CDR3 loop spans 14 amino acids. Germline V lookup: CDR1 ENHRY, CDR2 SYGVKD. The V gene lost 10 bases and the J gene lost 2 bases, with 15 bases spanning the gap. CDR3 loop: CATCQGVGNQPQHF. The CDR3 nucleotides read TGTGCCACCTGCCAAGGGGTAGGCAATCAGCCCCAGCATTTT.

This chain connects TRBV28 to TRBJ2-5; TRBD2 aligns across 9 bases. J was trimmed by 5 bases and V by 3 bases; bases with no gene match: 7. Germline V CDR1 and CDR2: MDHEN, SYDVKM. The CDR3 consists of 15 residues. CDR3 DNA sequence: TGTGCCAGCAGTTTTAGACTAGCGGCCTCGGAGACCCAGTACTTC. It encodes CASSFRLAASETQYF.

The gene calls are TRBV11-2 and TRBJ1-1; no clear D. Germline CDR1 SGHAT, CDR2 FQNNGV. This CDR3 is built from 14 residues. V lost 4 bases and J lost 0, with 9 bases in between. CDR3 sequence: CASSSGGMNTEAFF. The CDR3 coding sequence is TGTGCCAGCAGCTCGGGAGGGATGAACACTGAAGCTTTCTTT. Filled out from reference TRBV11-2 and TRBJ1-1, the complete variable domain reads EAGVAQSPRYKIIEKRQSVAFWCNPISGHATLYWYQQILGQGPKLLIQFQNNGVVDDSQLPKDRFSAERLKGVDSTLKIQPAKLEDSAVYLCASSSGGMNTEAFFGQGTRLTVV.

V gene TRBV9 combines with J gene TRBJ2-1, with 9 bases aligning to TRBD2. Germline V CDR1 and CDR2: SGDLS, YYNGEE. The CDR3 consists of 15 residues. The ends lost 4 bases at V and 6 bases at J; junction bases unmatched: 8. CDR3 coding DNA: TGTGCCAGCAGCCCAGCAATAGCGGGAGTCAATGAGCAGTTCTTC. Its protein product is CASSPAIAGVNEQFF.

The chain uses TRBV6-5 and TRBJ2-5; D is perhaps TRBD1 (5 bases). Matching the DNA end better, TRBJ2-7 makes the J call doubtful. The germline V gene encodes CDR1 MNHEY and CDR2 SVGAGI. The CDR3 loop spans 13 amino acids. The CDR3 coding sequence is TGTGCCAGTCGTACGACAGCCTCCTACGAGCAGTACTTC. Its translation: CASRTTASYEQYF.

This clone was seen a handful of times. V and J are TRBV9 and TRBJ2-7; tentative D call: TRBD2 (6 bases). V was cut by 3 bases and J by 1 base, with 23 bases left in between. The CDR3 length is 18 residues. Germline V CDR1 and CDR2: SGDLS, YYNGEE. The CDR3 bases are TGTGCCAGCAGCGCGGGCGGAACATCTAGCGAGACTTCCTACGAGCAGTACTTC. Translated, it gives CASSAGGTSSETSYEQYF.

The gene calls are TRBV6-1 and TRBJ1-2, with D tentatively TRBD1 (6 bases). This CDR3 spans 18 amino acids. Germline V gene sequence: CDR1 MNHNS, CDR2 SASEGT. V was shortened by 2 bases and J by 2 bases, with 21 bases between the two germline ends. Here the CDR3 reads CASSELGGGGGINYGYTF. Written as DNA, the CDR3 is TGTGCCAGCAGTGAATTGGGAGGGGGGGGCGGGATAAACTATGGCTACACCTTC.

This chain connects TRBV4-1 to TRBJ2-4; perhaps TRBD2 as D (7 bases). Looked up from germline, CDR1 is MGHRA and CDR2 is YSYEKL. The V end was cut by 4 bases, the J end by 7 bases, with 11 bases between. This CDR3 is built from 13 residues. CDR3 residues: CASSLEGGNIQYF. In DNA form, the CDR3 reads TGCGCCAGCAGCCTGGAGGGGGGGAACATTCAGTACTTC.

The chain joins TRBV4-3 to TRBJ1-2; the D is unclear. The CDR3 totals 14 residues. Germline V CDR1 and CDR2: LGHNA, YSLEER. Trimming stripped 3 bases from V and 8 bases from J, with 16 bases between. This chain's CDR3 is CASSQEALSGGYTF. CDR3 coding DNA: TGCGCCAGCAGCCAGGAGGCCCTCTCGGGAGGCTACACCTTC.

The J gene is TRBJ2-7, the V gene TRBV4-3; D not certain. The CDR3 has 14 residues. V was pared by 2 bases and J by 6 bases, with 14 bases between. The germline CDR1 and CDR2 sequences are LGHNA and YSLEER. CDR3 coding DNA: TGCGCCAGCAGCCAAACAGTGAGATCTACCGAGCAGTACTTC. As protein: CASSQTVRSTEQYF.

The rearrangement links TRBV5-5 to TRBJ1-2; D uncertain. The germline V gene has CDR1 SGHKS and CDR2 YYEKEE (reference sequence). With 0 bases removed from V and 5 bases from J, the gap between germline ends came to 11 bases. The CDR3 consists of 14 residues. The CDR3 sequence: CASSLDIAGYGYTF. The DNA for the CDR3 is TGTGCCAGCAGCTTGGACATCGCGGGGTATGGCTACACCTTC.

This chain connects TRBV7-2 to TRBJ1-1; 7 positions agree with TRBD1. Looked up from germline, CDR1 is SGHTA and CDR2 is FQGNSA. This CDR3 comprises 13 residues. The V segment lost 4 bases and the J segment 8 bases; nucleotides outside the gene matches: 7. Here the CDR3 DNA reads TGTGCCAGCAGCTGGGAAATGACAGGGGAAGCTTTCTTT. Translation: CASSWEMTGEAFF.

The CDR3 DNA reads as TGTGCCAGCTCACCCACGGGACAGAGCTCCTACAATGAGCAGTTCTTC. Translated: CASSPTGQSSYNEQFF. The chain carries TRBV18 and TRBJ2-1, with 7 nucleotides matching TRBD1. CDR1 and CDR2 (germline): KGHSH, LQKENI. Trimming at V came to 3 bases and at J to 0 bases, leaving 5 bases not matched to a gene. This CDR3 is 16 amino acids long.

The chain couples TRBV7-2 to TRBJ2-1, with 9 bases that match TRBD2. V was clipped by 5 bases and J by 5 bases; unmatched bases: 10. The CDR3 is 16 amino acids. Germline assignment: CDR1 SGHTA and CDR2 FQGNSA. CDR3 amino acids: CASSASSGKGDNEQFF. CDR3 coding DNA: TGTGCCAGCAGCGCCTCTAGCGGGAAGGGAGACAATGAGCAGTTCTTC.

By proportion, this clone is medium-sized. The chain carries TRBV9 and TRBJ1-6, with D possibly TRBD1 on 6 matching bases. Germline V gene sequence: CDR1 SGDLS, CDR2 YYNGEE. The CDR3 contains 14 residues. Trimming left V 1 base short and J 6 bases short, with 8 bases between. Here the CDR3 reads CASSVKQGNSPLHF. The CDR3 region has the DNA TGTGCCAGCAGCGTAAAACAGGGTAATTCACCCCTCCACTTT.

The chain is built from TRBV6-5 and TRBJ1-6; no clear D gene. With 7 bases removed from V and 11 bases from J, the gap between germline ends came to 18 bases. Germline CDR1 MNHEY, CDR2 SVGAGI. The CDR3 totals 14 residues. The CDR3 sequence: CASKPGNLGTPLHF. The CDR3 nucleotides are TGTGCCAGCAAACCAGGAAACCTCGGGACACCCCTCCACTTT.

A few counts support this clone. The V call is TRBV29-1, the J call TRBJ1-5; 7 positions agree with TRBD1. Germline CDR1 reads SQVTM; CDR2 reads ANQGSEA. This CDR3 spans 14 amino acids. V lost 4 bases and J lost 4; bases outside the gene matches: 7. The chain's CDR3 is CSVAGTDRNQPQHF. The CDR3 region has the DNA TGCAGCGTTGCCGGGACAGACCGAAATCAGCCCCAGCATTTT.

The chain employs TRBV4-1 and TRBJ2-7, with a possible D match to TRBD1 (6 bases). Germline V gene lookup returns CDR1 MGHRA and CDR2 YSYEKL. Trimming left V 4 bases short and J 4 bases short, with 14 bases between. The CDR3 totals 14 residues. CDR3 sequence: CASSLFKGVYEQYF. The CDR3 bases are TGCGCCAGCAGCCTTTTCAAGGGGGTTTACGAGCAGTACTTC.

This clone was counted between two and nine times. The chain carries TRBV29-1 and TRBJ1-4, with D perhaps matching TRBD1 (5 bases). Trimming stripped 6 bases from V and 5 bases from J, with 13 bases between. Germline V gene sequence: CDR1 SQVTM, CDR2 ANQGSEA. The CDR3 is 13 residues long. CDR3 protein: CSVQGRLNEKLFF. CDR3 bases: TGCAGCGTCCAGGGAAGACTGAATGAAAAACTGTTTTTT.

The CDR3 coding sequence is TGCGCCAGCAGCGCCGCGAGCTCTGGAAACACCATATATTTT. Its protein is CASSAASSGNTIYF. This chain connects TRBV5-1 to TRBJ1-3; D not resolved. V lost 4 bases and J lost 0, with 8 bases in between. The CDR3 is 14 residues long. Germline V gene lookup returns CDR1 SGHRS and CDR2 YFSETQ. Supplemented by reference TRBV5-1 and TRBJ1-3, the full variable domain reads KAGVTQTPRYLIKTRGQQVTLSCSPISGHRSVSWYQQTPGQGLQFLFEYFSETQRNKGNFPGRFSGRQFSNSRSEMNVSTLELGDSALYLCASSAASSGNTIYFGEGSWLTVV.

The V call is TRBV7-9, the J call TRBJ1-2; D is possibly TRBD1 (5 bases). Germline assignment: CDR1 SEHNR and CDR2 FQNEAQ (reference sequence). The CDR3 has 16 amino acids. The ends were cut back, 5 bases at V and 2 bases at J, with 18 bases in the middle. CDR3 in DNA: TGTGCCAGCAGCCTCACAGGTCCGCCTTCAAACTATGGCTACACCTTC. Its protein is CASSLTGPPSNYGYTF.

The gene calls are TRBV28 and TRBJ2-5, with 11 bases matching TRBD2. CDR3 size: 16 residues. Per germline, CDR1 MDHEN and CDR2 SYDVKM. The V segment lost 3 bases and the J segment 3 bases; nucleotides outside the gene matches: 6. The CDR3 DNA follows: TGTGCCAGCAGTTTCCCGACTAGCGGGGATAAAGAGACCCAGTACTTC. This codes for CASSFPTSGDKETQYF.

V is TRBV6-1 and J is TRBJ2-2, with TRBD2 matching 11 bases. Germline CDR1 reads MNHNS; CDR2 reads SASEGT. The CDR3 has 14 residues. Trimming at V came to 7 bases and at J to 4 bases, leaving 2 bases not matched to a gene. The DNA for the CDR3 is TGTGCCAGCACCCTAGCGGGGGGCACCGGGGAGCTGTTTTTT. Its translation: CASTLAGGTGELFF.

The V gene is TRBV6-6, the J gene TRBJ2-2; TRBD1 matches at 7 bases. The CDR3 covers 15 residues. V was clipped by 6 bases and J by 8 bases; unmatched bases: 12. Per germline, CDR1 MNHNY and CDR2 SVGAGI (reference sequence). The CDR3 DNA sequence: TGTGCCAGCAGCCCGACGACAGGGCCTGAAGGGGAGCTGTTTTTT. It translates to CASSPTTGPEGELFF.